A selection of T cell receptor beta chains follows, all from one sample in a study of T cell responses to AZD1222 COVID-19 vaccine. Produced via immunoSEQ multiplex PCR; TCRdb's table is partial and in-frame only. In the table there are about 26,000 clones, around 90% of which are singletons. The sequences come from peripheral blood, collected 28 days after the second AZD1222 dose. The receptors were sampled from an adult who received the AZD1222 COVID-19 vaccine. Each CDR3 is given with its conserved first and last residue. The D gene is left open where the match is weak.

cdr3_aa	v_call	d_call	j_call
CASSLISSGGANEQFF	TRBV5-1	TRBD2	TRBJ2-1
CASSLETNTEAFF	TRBV11-3	NA	TRBJ1-1
CASSPDGQFNQPQHF	TRBV5-1	NA	TRBJ1-5
CASMYRMVNQPQHF	TRBV19	NA	TRBJ1-5
CASSLEQDPNSPLHF	TRBV5-1	NA	TRBJ1-6
CASSPPPGTSGGVDTQYF	TRBV5-1	TRBD2	TRBJ2-3
CASSLGGRGTEAFF	TRBV5-6	TRBD1	TRBJ1-1
CASSAFHYNEQFF	TRBV6-4	NA	TRBJ2-1
CASSPDRAVFYGYTF	TRBV7-2	TRBD1	TRBJ1-2
CASSYSSGDPYEQYF	TRBV6-2/TRBV6-3	NA	TRBJ2-7
CASSFRAENSPLHF	TRBV5-1	NA	TRBJ1-6
CASSQDREQYF	TRBV14	NA	TRBJ2-7
CASTQGDLYNSPLHF	TRBV19	NA	TRBJ1-6
CASSLGWGPYEQYF	TRBV5-4	NA	TRBJ2-7
CASSLVVSGGRDTQYF	TRBV5-5	NA	TRBJ2-3
CASSVDGGAYQPQHF	TRBV9	NA	TRBJ1-5
CSVARQGATADTQYF	TRBV29-1	TRBD1	TRBJ2-3
CASSQDGGVYGYTF	TRBV4-1	NA	TRBJ1-2
CASSPPGSSGETQYF	TRBV18	NA	TRBJ2-5
CASSRGQDNEKLFF	TRBV5-1	TRBD1	TRBJ1-4